The 9 T cell receptor beta chains below come from one sample, sequenced in a study of T cell repertoires in cytomegalovirus infection. TCRdb fed the reads into MiXCR, producing one record per CDR3 protein. The data contain about 490,000 distinct CDR3 sequences, more than 25% of them singletons. Input material: PBMCs. The source of these receptors is a human donor in good health (CMV status not recorded). Some clones in this sample may be carry-over from other donors' samples.

V usage is TRBV28 and J usage is TRBJ1-3; D unclear. This CDR3 region has 15 residues. Germline CDR1 MDHEN, CDR2 SYDVKM. Trimming took off 3 bases at V and 0 bases at J, with 9 bases between the two ends. The CDR3 DNA sequence: TGTGCCAGCAGTTTCCCGACGGGCTCTGGAAACACCATATATTTT. Translating it yields CASSFPTGSGNTIYF.

This clonotype was recorded a few times. The chain uses TRBV28 and TRBJ1-1; D remains ambiguous. Per the germline V gene, CDR1 is MDHEN and CDR2 is SYDVKM. The CDR3 covers 14 residues. V lost 2 bases and J 0 bases, leaving 7 bases between the germline ends. This CDR3 reads CASSLRAVNTEAFF. The CDR3 DNA sequence: TGTGCCAGCAGTTTAAGGGCAGTGAACACTGAAGCTTTCTTT.

There are a few counts of this clonotype. DNA of the CDR3: TGTGCCAGTAGTATGAGAGCGGGATCGCCGGGGGGGAACAATGAGCAGTTCTTC. Its translation is CASSMRAGSPGGNNEQFF. The rearrangement uses TRBV19 and TRBJ2-1, with 8 positions matching TRBD2. The CDR3 extends over 18 amino acids. The germline V gene has CDR1 LNHDA and CDR2 SQIVND (reference sequence). Trimming took 3 bases from V and 5 from J; bases not matched to a gene: 15.

This clonotype was seen more than once but under ten times. V gene TRBV7-2 combines with J gene TRBJ2-6, with D possibly being TRBD1 (5 bases). The CDR3 totals 16 residues. Looked up from germline, CDR1 is SGHTA and CDR2 is FQGNSA. V lost 5 bases and J lost 4, with 15 bases in between. The CDR3 reads CASSDSRVYGANVLTF. The CDR3 DNA follows: TGTGCCAGCAGCGACAGCCGAGTCTACGGGGCCAACGTCCTGACTTTC.

This clonotype was observed many times. This chain joins TRBV19 and TRBJ1-1; D might be TRBD1 (5 bases). The CDR3 length is 11 residues. The V gene lost 2 bases and the J gene lost 7 bases, with 5 bases spanning the gap. Germline V gene sequence: CDR1 LNHDA, CDR2 SQIVND (reference sequence). The CDR3, as DNA: TGTGCCAGTAGTATACAGGGTGAAGCTTTCTTT. Amino acid sequence: CASSIQGEAFF.

This clonotype has at least ten counts. V and J are TRBV7-9 and TRBJ2-3; no firm D call. CDR1 is SEHNR and CDR2 is FQNEAQ in the germline V gene (reference sequence). The CDR3 loop spans 13 amino acids. Trimming pared 5 bases from V and 0 bases from J, leaving 6 bases between. In DNA, the CDR3 is TGTGCCAGCAGCCCGCCTAGCACAGATACGCAGTATTTT. Encoded protein: CASSPPSTDTQYF.

This clonotype was seen repeatedly, ten times or more. This sequence joins TRBV7-9 and TRBJ2-5; D is ambiguous. V was shortened by 6 bases and J by 5 bases, with 10 bases between the two germline ends. The length of the CDR3 is 12 residues. Germline assignment: CDR1 SEHNR and CDR2 FQNEAQ (reference sequence). The CDR3 DNA sequence: TGTGCCAGCAGTAGACTGGGGGAGACCCAGTACTTC. This sequence encodes CASSRLGETQYF.

This clonotype is a singleton in its sample. The chain links TRBV24-1 to TRBJ2-2; D unclear. This CDR3 contains 13 residues. The germline CDR1 and CDR2 sequences are KGHDR and SFDVKD. Trimming removed 6 bases at V and 6 bases at J, with 10 bases between. CDR3 nucleotide sequence: TGTGCCACCAGTCCTCACATCTCCGGGGAGCTGTTTTTT. Translation: CATSPHISGELFF.

The gene calls are TRBV10-3 and TRBJ2-1; maybe TRBD2 (6 bases). Trimming removed 0 bases at V and 2 bases at J, with 8 bases between. The CDR3 covers 15 residues. Germline V gene sequence: CDR1 ENHRY, CDR2 SYGVKD. The CDR3 bases are TGTGCCATCAGTGAGTCGTCGGGAGCCTACAATGAGCAGTTCTTC. It codes for CAISESSGAYNEQFF.